This T cell receptor (beta chain) is drawn from a study of T cell changes during pregnancy in multiple sclerosis. With regard to this clone: The junction shows a germline mismatch at one end, possibly a read error.

The CDR3 is 16 amino acids. The germline V gene has CDR1 SQVTM and CDR2 ANQGSEA. Produced via immunoSEQ multiplex PCR; TCRdb's table is partial and in-frame only. The sample consists of approximately 130,000 clones, around 97% of them appearing once. The TCR sequence derives from a female donor with multiple sclerosis, enrolled in a pregnancy study. The chain joins TRBV29-1 to TRBJ2-7; 12 bases match TRBD2. The sequences come from peripheral blood, collected after pregnancy. CDR3 region: CSVEGSGLAGRGEQYF. The CDR3 nucleotides read TGCAGCGTCGAAGGATCGGGACTAGCGGGTCGGGGGGAGCAGTACTTC.